This entry lists 11 T cell receptor beta chains sequenced from one sample in a study of T cells in localized non-small cell lung cancer. The data were produced by immunoSEQ multiplex PCR, yet TCRdb's version contains in-frame clones alone and is incomplete. Of about 76,000 clones in the sample, roughly 80% were seen once. Sequences were derived from peripheral blood, sampled before any cancer treatment. The receptors here all came from a female donor over 55 with stage I lung adenocarcinoma.

The rearrangement links TRBV13 to TRBJ2-5; possibly TRBD1 or TRBD2 for D (6 bases each). The ends were cut back, 3 bases at V and 5 bases at J, with 16 bases in the middle. The CDR3 spans 15 residues. The germline CDR1 and CDR2 sequences are PRHDT and FYEKMQ (reference sequence). The CDR3 region is CASSFKSTGGETQYF. The CDR3, as DNA: TGTGCCAGCAGCTTTAAATCGACAGGAGGGGAGACCCAGTACTTC. Together with reference TRBV13 and TRBJ2-5, the CDR3 gives the full variable domain: AAGVIQSPRHLIKEKRETATLKCYPIPRHDTVYWYQQGPGQDPQFLISFYEKMQSDKGSIPDRFSAQQFSDYHSELNMSSLELGDSALYFCASSFKSTGGETQYFGPGTRLLVL.

The chain employs TRBV7-2 and TRBJ2-3; D remains unclear. The CDR3 is made up of 11 amino acids. V was pared by 4 bases and J by 2 bases, with 1 base between. Germline CDR1 and CDR2: SGHTA and FQGNSA. DNA of the CDR3: TGTGCCAGCAGCTCCACAGATACGCAGTATTTT. Protein sequence: CASSSTDTQYF.

The chain carries TRBV28 and TRBJ2-7, with D uncertain. The CDR3 extends over 13 amino acids. V gave up 4 bases and J gave up 5 bases, with 12 bases separating them. Germline assignment: CDR1 MDHEN and CDR2 SYDVKM. The CDR3 DNA follows: TGTGCCAGCAGTTGGGAAAAAGAAGACGAGCAGTACTTC. It yields the protein CASSWEKEDEQYF. The full variable domain, in which reference TRBV28 and TRBJ2-7 provide the parts outside the CDR3, is DVKVTQSSRYLVKRTGEKVFLECVQDMDHENMFWYRQDPGLGLRLIYFSYDVKMKEKGDIPEGYSVSREKKERFSLILESASTNQTSMYLCASSWEKEDEQYFGPGTRLTVT.

The rearrangement links TRBV7-8 to TRBJ2-4; 12 positions match TRBD2. The V and J ends lost 3 bases and 6 bases, in that order; junction bases with no gene match: 6. The CDR3 is made up of 16 amino acids. The V gene's germline CDR1 is SGHVS and CDR2 FQNEAQ. The CDR3 DNA reads TGTGCCAGCAGCTTCTACTTGACTAGCGGGAGAAACATTCAGTACTTC. The encoded protein is CASSFYLTSGRNIQYF.

The chain recombines TRBV7-9 with TRBJ2-5; 7 bases match TRBD1. V gave up 4 bases and J gave up 4 bases; unmatched junction bases: 6. The CDR3 sequence is 14 residues long. Germline V gene data show CDR1 as SEHNR and CDR2 as FQNEAQ (reference sequence). The CDR3 region has the DNA TGTGCCAGCAGCTCTCAGGGGGTGGGAGAGACCCAGTACTTC. Translated, it gives CASSSQGVGETQYF.

V and J are TRBV6-1 and TRBJ2-6; D tentatively reads TRBD1 or TRBD2 (5 bases each). V lost 0 bases and J lost 8, with 14 bases in between. Germline V lookup: CDR1 MNHNS, CDR2 SASEGT. CDR3 length equals 16 residues. The CDR3 sequence is CASSEARGALSNVLTF. The CDR3 region has the DNA TGTGCCAGCAGTGAAGCAAGAGGGGCGCTTTCCAACGTCCTGACTTTC.

The sample holds one count of this clone. Other DNA sequences from this sample encode an identical CDR3 as well. The V gene is TRBV6-1, the J gene TRBJ2-5; 7 positions match TRBD1. The CDR3 sequence is 14 residues long. Germline assignment: CDR1 MNHNS and CDR2 SASEGT. V gave up 2 bases and J gave up 4 bases; unmatched junction bases: 4. The CDR3 protein is CASSESAGGETQYF. The CDR3 DNA sequence: TGTGCCAGCAGTGAATCCGCAGGGGGAGAGACCCAGTACTTC.

The chain employs TRBV18 and TRBJ2-1; 9 positions match TRBD2. Germline V lookup: CDR1 KGHSH, CDR2 LQKENI. J was trimmed by 8 bases and V by 2 bases; bases with no gene match: 7. The CDR3 is 15 residues long. This CDR3 reads CASSPTLAGTDEQFF. The CDR3 nucleotides read TGTGCCAGCTCACCAACCCTAGCGGGAACCGATGAGCAGTTCTTC.

Comments on this clone: Other DNA sequences in the same sample also yield this CDR3. The gene calls are TRBV27 and TRBJ2-5, with 7 bases fitting TRBD1. Germline assignment: CDR1 MNHEY and CDR2 SMNVEV (reference sequence). V dropped 5 bases and J dropped 5; count of bases not matched to a gene: 5. The CDR3 consists of 13 residues. The CDR3 DNA follows: TGTGCCAGCAGTCTACAGGGGCGGGAGACCCAGTACTTC. Protein sequence: CASSLQGRETQYF.

The chain recombines TRBV10-3 with TRBJ2-5, with 7 bases aligning to TRBD1. The CDR3 sequence is 15 residues long. Germline CDR1 ENHRY, CDR2 SYGVKD. The junction had 6 bases not matched to a gene; V was cut back by 5 bases and J by 0 bases. The CDR3 sequence: CAISTGTAYQETQYF. As DNA, the CDR3 is TGTGCCATCAGTACTGGGACAGCCTACCAAGAGACCCAGTACTTC.

The V call is TRBV5-1, the J call TRBJ1-3; 11 bases are a match to TRBD1. The CDR3 is 16 amino acids. Looked up from germline, CDR1 is SGHRS and CDR2 is YFSETQ. Unmatched junction bases numbered 4, after V lost 1 base and J lost 4 bases. CDR3 in amino acids: CASSLYGTGGGNTIYF. CDR3 bases: TGCGCCAGCAGCTTGTACGGGACAGGGGGAGGAAACACCATATATTTT.